A single T cell receptor beta chain is shown here with its context. The identical CDR3 is also encoded by other nucleotide sequences in the sample. The sample is drawn from a study of blood T cell repertoires in COVID-19. As for the study in general: Samples came from the United States, Italy and Spain, spanning acute and convalescent COVID-19. PBMCs, B-cell-depleted T cells, or T cells were the source of the cDNA or gDNA that made up the material.

This CDR3 spans 13 amino acids. With 8 bases removed from V and 0 bases from J, the gap between germline ends came to 8 bases. Germline V gene data show CDR1 as SNHLY and CDR2 as FYNNEI. Under the authors' procedure: Reference gene primer amplification in the assay estimated nucleated cell counts. The repertoire was sequenced with immunoSEQ multiplex PCR; TCRdb's copy has only in-frame clones and lacks some. From that table come the V and J calls and clone size; the DNA was used to work out D and trimming. The sample carries about 210,000 clones, 80% recorded once. Membership in each cohort depended on participant-reported clinical history.

The genes are TRBV2 and TRBJ1-3, with a tentative D call TRBD1 (6 bases). This TCR was recovered from a man aged 25-40 years with acute COVID-19. The sample taken for sequencing was PBMCs or T cells enriched from blood (not recorded which). The CDR3 sequence: CASRTDSGNTIYF. As DNA, the CDR3 is TGTGCCAGCCGGACAGACTCTGGAAACACCATATATTTT.